The clone carrying this TCR beta chain came up once. Its antigen is as yet unknown. Assay: immunoSEQ multiplex PCR; the TCRdb copy retains only in-frame clones and omits some. The sample holds 74,000 or so clones, about 90% seen once. The data derive from a study of graft-versus-host responses after intestinal transplantation. At the level of the study: Transplant types were multivisceral, liver-intestinal, or isolated intestinal.

Trimming cost V 0 bases and J 0 bases, with 18 bases left between them. The CDR3 is 18 residues long. From germline, CDR1 is LGHNT and CDR2 FRNRAP. Study findings and constraints: Detected in recipient marrow were GvH clones, some of which were first observed in ileum or blood.

The sequenced sample was PBMCs, obtained 98 days after intestinal transplantation. The TCR originated in a human patient who received an intestinal transplant, so some T cells may come from the graft donor. The rearrangement links TRBV12-5 to TRBJ2-7; D is unclear. The CDR3 bases are TGTGCTAGTGGTTTGGTAACCACAAAACGTCCCGACTCCTACGAGCAGTACTTC. Its translation is CASGLVTTKRPDSYEQYF. The variable domain in full, with the rest retrieved from reference TRBV12-5 and TRBJ2-7, is DARVTQTPRHKVTEMGQEVTMRCQPILGHNTVFWYRQTMMQGLELLAYFRNRAPLDDSGMPKDRFSAEMPDATLATLKIQPSEPRDSAVYFCASGLVTTKRPDSYEQYFGPGTRLTVT.